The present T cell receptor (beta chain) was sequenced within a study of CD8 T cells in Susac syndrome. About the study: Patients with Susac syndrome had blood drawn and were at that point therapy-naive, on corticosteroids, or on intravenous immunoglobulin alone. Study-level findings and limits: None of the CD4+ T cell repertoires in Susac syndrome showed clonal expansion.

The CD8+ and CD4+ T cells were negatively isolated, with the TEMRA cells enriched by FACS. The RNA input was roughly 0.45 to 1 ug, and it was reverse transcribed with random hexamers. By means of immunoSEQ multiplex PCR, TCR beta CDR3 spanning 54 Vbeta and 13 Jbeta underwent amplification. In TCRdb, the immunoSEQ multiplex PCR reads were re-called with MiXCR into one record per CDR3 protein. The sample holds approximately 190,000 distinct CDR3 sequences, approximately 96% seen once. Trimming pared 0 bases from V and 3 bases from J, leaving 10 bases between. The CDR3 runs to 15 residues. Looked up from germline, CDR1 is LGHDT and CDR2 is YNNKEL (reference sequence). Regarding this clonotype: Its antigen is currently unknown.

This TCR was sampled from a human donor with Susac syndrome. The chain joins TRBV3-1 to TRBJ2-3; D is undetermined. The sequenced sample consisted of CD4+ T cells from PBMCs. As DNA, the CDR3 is TGTGCCAGCAGCCAAGATGGGGTGGCGACAGATACGCAGTATTTT. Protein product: CASSQDGVATDTQYF.